The T cell receptor beta chain under discussion was sequenced for a study of T cell repertoires in cytomegalovirus infection. Across the whole study: Used in the study were CMV epitopes, some recently identified and HLA-C-restricted, others well-studied and HLA-B-restricted. The public TCR beta signatures pointed to both CMV infection and matching HLA type.

One entry per CDR3 protein results from TCRdb running MiXCR on the reads. The profile shows under 850,000 distinct CDR3 sequences, about 30% of them singletons. Study-level findings and limits: Carriage of CMV together with the relevant HLA was identifiable through cumulative public TCR beta family frequency. The ex vivo response showed dominance by HLA-C-restricted CMV-specific TCR beta clonotypes.

Turning to this clonotype: Its cognate antigen is unknown.

This CDR3 spans 14 amino acids. Trimming removed 1 base at V and 2 bases at J, with 7 bases between. From germline, CDR1 is SGHTA and CDR2 FQGNSA. The chain carries TRBV7-2 and TRBJ2-3; D gene ambiguous. The input for sequencing was cultured PBMCs, taken from culture after CMV antigen stimulation. The receptor was derived from a human donor in good health (CMV status not recorded). Some clones in this sample may be carry-over from other donors' samples. This chain's CDR3 is CASSLGVYTDTQYF. In DNA form, the CDR3 reads TGTGCCAGCAGCTTAGGGGTATACACAGATACGCAGTATTTT. The variable domain in full, completed from reference TRBV7-2 and TRBJ2-3, reads GAGVSQSPSNKVTEKGKDVELRCDPISGHTALYWYRQSLGQGLEFLIYFQGNSAPDKSGLPSDRFSAERTGGSVSTLTIQRTQQEDSAVYLCASSLGVYTDTQYFGPGTRLTVL.